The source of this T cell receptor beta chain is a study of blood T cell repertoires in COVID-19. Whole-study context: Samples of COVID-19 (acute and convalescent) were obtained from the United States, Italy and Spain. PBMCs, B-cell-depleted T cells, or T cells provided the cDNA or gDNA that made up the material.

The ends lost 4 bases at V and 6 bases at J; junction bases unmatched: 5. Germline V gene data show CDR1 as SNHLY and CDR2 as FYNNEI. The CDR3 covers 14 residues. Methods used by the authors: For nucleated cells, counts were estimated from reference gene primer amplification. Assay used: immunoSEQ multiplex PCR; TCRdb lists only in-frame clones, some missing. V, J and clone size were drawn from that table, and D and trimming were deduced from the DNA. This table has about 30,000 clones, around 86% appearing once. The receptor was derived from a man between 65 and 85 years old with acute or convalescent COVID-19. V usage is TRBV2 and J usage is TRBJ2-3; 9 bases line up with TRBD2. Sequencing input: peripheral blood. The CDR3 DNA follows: TGTGCCAGCAGTGGCGGGAGGGCCACTGATACGCAGTATTTT. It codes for CASSGGRATDTQYF.